This T cell receptor beta chain appears in the sequencing data of a study of cytomegalovirus exposure and HLA in healthy donors. CDR3 length: 14 residues. Germline V gives CDR1 LNHDA, CDR2 SQIVND (reference sequence). Trimming took 7 bases from V and 1 from J, leaving 13 bases between them. This clone was observed a single time. The PCR used 60 Vbeta and 13 Jbeta primers. Generated by immunoSEQ multiplex PCR, the TCRdb table keeps only in-frame clones and is missing some. The sample holds about 130,000 clones; 65% to 85% are singletons and the top ten take over 1%. This TCR derives from a boy between 10 and 17 years old in good health and CMV-seronegative. The source material was PBMCs. This chain joins TRBV19 and TRBJ1-1, with D perhaps matching TRBD1 (5 bases). CDR3 sequence (DNA): TGTGCCAGTAACTTGGGGCATACGAACACTGAAGCTTTCTTT. Translating gives CASNLGHTNTEAFF.